The entry below gives a single T cell receptor beta chain sequence along with its context. The entry originates in a study of blood T cell repertoires in COVID-19. Clones were read by immunoSEQ multiplex PCR, and TCRdb kept only the in-frame ones, dropping some. The sample has over 150,000 clones, more than 75% seen once. Sequencing was performed on peripheral blood. The receptor's source is a man between 35 and 55 years old with acute or convalescent COVID-19.

Written as DNA, the CDR3 is TGTGCCAGCTACTCATGGGCTAGCGGACAAGAGACCCAGTACTTC. Encoded protein: CASYSWASGQETQYF. The chain is built from TRBV13 and TRBJ2-5; 7 bases are a match to TRBD2. After removal of 8 bases from V and 2 bases from J, the junction contained 11 bases not matched to a gene. Germline V gene data show CDR1 as PRHDT and CDR2 as FYEKMQ (reference sequence). The CDR3 runs 15 residues.